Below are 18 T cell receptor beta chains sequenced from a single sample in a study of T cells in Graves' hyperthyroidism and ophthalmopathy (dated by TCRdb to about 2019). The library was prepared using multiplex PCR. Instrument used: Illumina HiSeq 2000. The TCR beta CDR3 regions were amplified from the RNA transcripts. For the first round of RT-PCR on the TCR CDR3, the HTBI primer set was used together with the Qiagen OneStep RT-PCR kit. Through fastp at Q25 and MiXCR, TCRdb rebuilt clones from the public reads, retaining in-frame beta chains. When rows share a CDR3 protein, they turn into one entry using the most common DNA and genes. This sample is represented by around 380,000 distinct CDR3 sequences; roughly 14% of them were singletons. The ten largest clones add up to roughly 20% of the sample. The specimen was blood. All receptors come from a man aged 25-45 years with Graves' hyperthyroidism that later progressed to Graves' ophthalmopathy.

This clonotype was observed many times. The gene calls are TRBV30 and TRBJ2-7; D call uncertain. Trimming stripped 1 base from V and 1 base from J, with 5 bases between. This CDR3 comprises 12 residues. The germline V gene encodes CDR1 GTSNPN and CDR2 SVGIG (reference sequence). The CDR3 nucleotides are TGTGCCTGGAGTGGGGGTTCCTACGAGCAGTACTTC. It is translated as CAWSGGSYEQYF.

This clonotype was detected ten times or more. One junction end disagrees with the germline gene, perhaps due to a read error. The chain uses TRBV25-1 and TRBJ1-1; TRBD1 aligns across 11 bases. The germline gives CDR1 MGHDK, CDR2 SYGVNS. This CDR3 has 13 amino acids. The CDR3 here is CASSGTGGTEAFF. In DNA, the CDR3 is TGCGCCAGCAGTGGGACAGGGGGGACTGAAGCTTTCTTT.

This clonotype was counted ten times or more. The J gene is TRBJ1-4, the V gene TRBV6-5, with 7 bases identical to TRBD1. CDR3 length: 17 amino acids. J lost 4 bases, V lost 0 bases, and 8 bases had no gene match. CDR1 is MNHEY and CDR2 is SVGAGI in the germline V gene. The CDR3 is CASSYSPRDRFNEKLFF. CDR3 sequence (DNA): TGTGCCAGCAGTTACTCCCCGCGGGACAGATTTAATGAAAAACTGTTTTTT.

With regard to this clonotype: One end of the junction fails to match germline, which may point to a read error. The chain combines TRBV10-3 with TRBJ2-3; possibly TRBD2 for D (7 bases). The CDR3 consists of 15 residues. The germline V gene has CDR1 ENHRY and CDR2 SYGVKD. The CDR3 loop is CAISESRGGADRQYF. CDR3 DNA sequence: TGTGCCATCAGTGAATCGAGGGGGGGCGCAGATAGGCAGTATTTT.

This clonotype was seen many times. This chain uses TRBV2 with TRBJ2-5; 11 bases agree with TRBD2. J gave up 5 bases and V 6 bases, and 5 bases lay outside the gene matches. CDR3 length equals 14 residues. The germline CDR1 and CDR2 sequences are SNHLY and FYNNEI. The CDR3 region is CASRGTSGRETQYF. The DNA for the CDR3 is TGTGCCAGCAGGGGGACTAGCGGCCGGGAGACCCAGTACTTC. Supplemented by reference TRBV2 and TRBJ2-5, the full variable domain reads EPEVTQTPSHQVTQMGQEVILRCVPISNHLYFYWYRQILGQKVEFLVSFYNNEISEKSEIFDDQFSVERPDGSNFTLKIRSTKLEDSAMYFCASRGTSGRETQYFGPGTRLLVL.

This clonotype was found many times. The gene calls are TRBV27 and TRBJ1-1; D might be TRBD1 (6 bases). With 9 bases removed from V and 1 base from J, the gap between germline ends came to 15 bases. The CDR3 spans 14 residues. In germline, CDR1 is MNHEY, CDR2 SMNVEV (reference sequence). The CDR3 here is CASRHQQGNTEAFF. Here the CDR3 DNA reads TGTGCCAGTAGACACCAACAGGGGAACACTGAAGCTTTCTTT.

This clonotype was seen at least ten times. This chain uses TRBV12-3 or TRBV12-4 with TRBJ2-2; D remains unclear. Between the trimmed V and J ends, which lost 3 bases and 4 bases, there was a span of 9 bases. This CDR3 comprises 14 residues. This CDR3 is CASSFIGSTGELFF. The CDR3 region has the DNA TGTGCCAGCAGTTTCATCGGTTCCACCGGGGAGCTGTTTTTT.

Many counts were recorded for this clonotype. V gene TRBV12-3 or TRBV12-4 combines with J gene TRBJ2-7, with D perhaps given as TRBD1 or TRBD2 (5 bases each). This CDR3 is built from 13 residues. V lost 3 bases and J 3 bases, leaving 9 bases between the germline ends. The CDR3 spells CASSFGTDYEQYF. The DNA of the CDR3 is TGTGCCAGCAGTTTCGGGACGGACTACGAGCAGTACTTC.

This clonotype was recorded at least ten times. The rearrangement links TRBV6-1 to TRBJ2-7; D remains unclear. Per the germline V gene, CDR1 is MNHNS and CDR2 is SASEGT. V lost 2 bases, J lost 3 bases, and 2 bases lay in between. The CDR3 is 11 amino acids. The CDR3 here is CASSEFYEQYF. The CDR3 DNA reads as TGTGCCAGCAGTGAATTCTACGAGCAGTACTTC.

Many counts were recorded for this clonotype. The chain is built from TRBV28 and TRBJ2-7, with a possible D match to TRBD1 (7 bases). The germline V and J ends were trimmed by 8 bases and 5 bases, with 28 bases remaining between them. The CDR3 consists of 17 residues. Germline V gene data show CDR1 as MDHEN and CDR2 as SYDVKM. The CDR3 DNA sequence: TGTGCCAGCCTGGGGGGTCTTCGCCGGGACAGTCGGGACGAGCAGTACTTC. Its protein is CASLGGLRRDSRDEQYF. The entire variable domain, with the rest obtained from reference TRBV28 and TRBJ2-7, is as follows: DVKVTQSSRYLVKRTGEKVFLECVQDMDHENMFWYRQDPGLGLRLIYFSYDVKMKEKGDIPEGYSVSREKKERFSLILESASTNQTSMYLCASLGGLRRDSRDEQYFGPGTRLTVT.

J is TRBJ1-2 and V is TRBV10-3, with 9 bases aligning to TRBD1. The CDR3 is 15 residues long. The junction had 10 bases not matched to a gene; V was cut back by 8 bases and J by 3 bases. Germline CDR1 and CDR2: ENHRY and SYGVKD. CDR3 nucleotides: TGTGCCATCCTTGCGGGTAACAGGGGGCACTATGGCTACACCTTC. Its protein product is CAILAGNRGHYGYTF.

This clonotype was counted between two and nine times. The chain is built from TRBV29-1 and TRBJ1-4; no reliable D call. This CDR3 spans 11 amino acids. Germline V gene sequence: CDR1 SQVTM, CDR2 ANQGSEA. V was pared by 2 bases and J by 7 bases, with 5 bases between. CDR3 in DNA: TGCAGCGTTGAACGGAGTGAAAAACTGTTTTTT. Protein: CSVERSEKLFF.

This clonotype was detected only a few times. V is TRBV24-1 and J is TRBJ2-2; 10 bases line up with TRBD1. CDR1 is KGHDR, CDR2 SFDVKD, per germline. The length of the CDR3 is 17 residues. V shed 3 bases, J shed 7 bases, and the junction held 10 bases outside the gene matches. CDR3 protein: CATSDTTGTGVGGELFF. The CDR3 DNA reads TGTGCCACCAGTGATACTACCGGGACAGGGGTTGGCGGGGAGCTGTTTTTT.

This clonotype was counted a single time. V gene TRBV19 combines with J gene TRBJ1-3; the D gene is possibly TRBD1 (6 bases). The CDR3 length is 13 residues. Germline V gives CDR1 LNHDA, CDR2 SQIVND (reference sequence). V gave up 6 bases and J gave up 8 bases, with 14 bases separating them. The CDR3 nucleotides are TGTGCCAGTAGCACCTCGGGGGCGGACACCATATATTTT. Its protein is CASSTSGADTIYF.

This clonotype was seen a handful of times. CDR3 DNA: TGTGCCAGCAGTTACAGGGACCAAGAGACCCAGTACTTC. Its translation is CASSYRDQETQYF. This rearrangement joins TRBV6-5 to TRBJ2-5; no firm D call. Trimming took 2 bases from V and 0 from J, leaving 4 bases between them. The CDR3 is 13 residues long. Germline CDR1 is MNHEY and CDR2 is SVGAGI.

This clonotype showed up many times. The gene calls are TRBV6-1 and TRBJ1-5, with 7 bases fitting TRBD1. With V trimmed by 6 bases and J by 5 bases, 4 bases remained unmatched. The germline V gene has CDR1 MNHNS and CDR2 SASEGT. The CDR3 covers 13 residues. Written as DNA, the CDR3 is TGTGCCAGCAGCACAGGGGCGGATCAGCCCCAGCATTTT. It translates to CASSTGADQPQHF.

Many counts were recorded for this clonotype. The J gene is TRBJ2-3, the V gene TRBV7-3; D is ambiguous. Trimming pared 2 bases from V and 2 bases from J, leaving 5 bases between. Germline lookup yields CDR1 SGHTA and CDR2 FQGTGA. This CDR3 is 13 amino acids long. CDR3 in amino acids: CASSLWDTDTQYF. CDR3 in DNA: TGTGCCAGCAGCTTATGGGACACAGATACGCAGTATTTT.

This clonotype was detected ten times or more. The CDR3 region has the DNA TGTGCCAGCAGTGAATCTTGGCTAAACACTGAAGCTTTCTTT. It is translated as CASSESWLNTEAFF. The chain carries TRBV25-1 and TRBJ1-1; the D is unclear. Germline lookup yields CDR1 MGHDK and CDR2 SYGVNS. The CDR3 sequence is 14 residues long. Between the trimmed V and J ends, which lost 1 base and 2 bases, there was a span of 8 bases. Based on the CDR3 plus reference TRBV25-1 and TRBJ1-1, the full variable domain is EADIYQTPRYLVIGTGKKITLECSQTMGHDKMYWYQQDPGMELHLIHYSYGVNSTEKGDLSSESTVSRIRTEHFPLTLESARPSHTSQYLCASSESWLNTEAFFGQGTRLTVV.